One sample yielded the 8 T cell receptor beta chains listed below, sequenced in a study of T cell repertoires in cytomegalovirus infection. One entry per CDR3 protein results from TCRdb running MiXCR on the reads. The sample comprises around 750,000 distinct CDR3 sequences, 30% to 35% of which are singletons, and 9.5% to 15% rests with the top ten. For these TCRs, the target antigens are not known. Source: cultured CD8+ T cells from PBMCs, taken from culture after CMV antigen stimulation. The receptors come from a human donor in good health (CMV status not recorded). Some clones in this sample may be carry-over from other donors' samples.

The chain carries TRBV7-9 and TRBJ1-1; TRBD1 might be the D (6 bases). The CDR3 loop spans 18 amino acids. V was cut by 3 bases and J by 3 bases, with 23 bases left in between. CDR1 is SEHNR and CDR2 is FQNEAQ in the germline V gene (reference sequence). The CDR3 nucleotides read TGTGCCAGCAGCTTCTTAGTAGTGGGGGCGGGATTGGACACTGAAGCTTTCTTT. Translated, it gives CASSFLVVGAGLDTEAFF.

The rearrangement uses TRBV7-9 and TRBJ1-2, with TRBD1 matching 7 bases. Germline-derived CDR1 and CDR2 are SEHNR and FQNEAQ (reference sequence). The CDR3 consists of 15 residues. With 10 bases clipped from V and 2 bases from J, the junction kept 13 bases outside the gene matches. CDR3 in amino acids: CATQPTGDLNYGYTF. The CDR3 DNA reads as TGTGCCACCCAACCTACAGGGGACCTAAACTATGGCTACACCTTC.

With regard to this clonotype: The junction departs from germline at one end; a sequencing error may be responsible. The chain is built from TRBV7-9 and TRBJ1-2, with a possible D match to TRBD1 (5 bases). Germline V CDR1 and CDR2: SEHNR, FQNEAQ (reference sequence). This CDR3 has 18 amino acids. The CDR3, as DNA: TGTGCCGGCAGCTTAGCCTCGGGGACTGCGGGGTTACGCTATGGCTACACCTTC. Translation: CAGSLASGTAGLRYGYTF.

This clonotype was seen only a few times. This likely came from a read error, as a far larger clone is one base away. The CDR3 reads CASRLGETQYF. DNA for the CDR3: TGTGCCAGCAGATTAGGAGAGACCCAGTACTTC. V gene TRBV27 combines with J gene TRBJ2-5, with D uncertain. The CDR3 contains 11 residues. The V and J ends lost 6 bases and 4 bases respectively, with 6 bases between them. Germline V gene data show CDR1 as MNHEY and CDR2 as SMNVEV (reference sequence).

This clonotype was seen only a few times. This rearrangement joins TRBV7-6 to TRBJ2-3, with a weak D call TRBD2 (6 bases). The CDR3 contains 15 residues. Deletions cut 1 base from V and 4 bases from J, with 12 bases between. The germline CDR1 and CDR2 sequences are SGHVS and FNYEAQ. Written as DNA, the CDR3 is TGTGCCAGCAGCTTAGATGGAGGGACGGCAGATACGCAGTATTTT. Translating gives CASSLDGGTADTQYF. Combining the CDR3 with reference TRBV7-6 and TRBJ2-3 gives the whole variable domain GAGVSQSPRYKVTKRGQDVALRCDPISGHVSLYWYRQALGQGPEFLTYFNYEAQQDKSGLPNDRFSAERPEGSISTLTIQRTEQRDSAMYRCASSLDGGTADTQYFGPGTRLTVL.

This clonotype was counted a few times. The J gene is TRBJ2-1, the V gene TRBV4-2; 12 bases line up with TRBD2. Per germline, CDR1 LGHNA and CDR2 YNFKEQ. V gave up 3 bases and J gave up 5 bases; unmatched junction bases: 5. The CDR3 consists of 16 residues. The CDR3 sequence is CASSHAGLAGNNEQFF. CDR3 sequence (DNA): TGTGCCAGCAGCCACGCCGGACTAGCGGGGAACAATGAGCAGTTCTTC.

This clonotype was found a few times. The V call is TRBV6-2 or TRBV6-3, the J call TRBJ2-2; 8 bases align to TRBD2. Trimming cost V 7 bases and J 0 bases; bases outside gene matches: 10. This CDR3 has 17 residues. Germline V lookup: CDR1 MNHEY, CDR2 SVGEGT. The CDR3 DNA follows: TGTGCCAGCACCAATCACGGTAGCGGGGCGAACACCGGGGAGCTGTTTTTT. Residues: CASTNHGSGANTGELFF.

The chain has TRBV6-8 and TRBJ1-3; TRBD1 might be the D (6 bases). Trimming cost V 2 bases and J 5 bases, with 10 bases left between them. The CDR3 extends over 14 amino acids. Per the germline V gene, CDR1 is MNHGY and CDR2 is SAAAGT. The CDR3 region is CASSYLGARNTIYF. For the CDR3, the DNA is TGTGCCAGCAGTTACCTGGGGGCTAGAAACACCATATATTTT.